These 20 T cell receptor beta chains came from one sample sequenced in a study of shared clonotypes between healthy human individuals. TCRdb's copy holds only in-frame clones and misses some; the assay was immunoSEQ multiplex PCR. The sample lists about 490,000 clones; 75% to 85% were seen once. The sample taken for sequencing was PBMCs. Receptors were obtained from a middle-aged woman in good health. Some clones in this sample may be carry-over from other donors' samples.

CDR3 in DNA: TGTGCCAGCAGTTATGGCGGGAGGAGGAATGGGGAGCTGTTTTTT. Its translation: CASSYGGRRNGELFF. This chain joins TRBV6-6 and TRBJ2-2; 8 positions match TRBD2. Germline V CDR1 and CDR2: MNHNY, SVGAGI (reference sequence). V dropped 3 bases and J dropped 8; count of bases not matched to a gene: 8. The CDR3 runs to 15 residues.

This clone has only one observation. A read error is possible here, since a much larger clone lies one base away. This specimen includes other DNA sequences encoding the same CDR3. This rearrangement joins TRBV4-2 to TRBJ2-7, with TRBD1 identical over 8 bases. The CDR3 covers 16 residues. CDR1 is LGHNA, CDR2 YNFKEQ, per germline. Trimming cost V 3 bases and J 5 bases; bases outside gene matches: 12. CDR3 DNA: TGTGCCAGCAGCCAGGCTCACAGGGGGATATCCGACGAGCAGTACTTC. Residues: CASSQAHRGISDEQYF.

Points on this clone: Different DNA sequences within this sample yield the same CDR3. This chain connects TRBV7-2 to TRBJ1-2, with D unclear. Germline V gene sequence: CDR1 SGHTA, CDR2 FQGNSA. The CDR3 length is 13 residues. Trimming shortened V by 5 bases and J by 1 base, and 8 bases separated the two germline ends. CDR3 region: CASSPRVNYGYTF. DNA for the CDR3: TGTGCCAGCAGCCCGCGGGTTAACTATGGCTACACCTTC.

The chain combines TRBV9 with TRBJ1-5; 11 positions agree with TRBD1. V shed 0 bases, J shed 9 bases, and the junction held 2 bases outside the gene matches. The CDR3 length is 14 residues. Per germline, CDR1 SGDLS and CDR2 YYNGEE. The CDR3 coding sequence is TGTGCCAGCAGCGTAGGGGACAGGGGGGGGCCCCAGCATTTT. Translated: CASSVGDRGGPQHF.

This chain joins TRBV18 and TRBJ2-1; no firm D call. The CDR3 contains 11 residues. Trimming took 6 bases from V and 10 from J, leaving 10 bases between them. The germline V gene encodes CDR1 KGHSH and CDR2 LQKENI. The CDR3 here is CASSPRSEQFF. The CDR3 DNA sequence: TGTGCCAGCTCCCCCAGGAGCGAGCAGTTCTTC.

Comment on this clone: A far larger clone differs by one base, so this is likely a read error. Other DNA sequences in the same sample also yield this CDR3. The chain employs TRBV7-9 and TRBJ2-7; D remains unclear. The germline V and J ends were trimmed by 5 bases and 0 bases, with 2 bases remaining between them. Per the germline V gene, CDR1 is SEHNR and CDR2 is FQNEAQ (reference sequence). The CDR3 loop spans 11 amino acids. This CDR3 is CASSPSYEQYF. As DNA, the CDR3 is TGTGCCAGCAGCCCCTCCTACGAGCAGTACTTC.

The V gene is TRBV7-3, the J gene TRBJ2-5, with D possibly TRBD2 on 6 matching bases. Germline V gives CDR1 SGHTA, CDR2 FQGTGA. Trimming removed 1 base at V and 2 bases at J, with 11 bases between. This CDR3 is built from 15 residues. The CDR3 sequence: CASSLNGGGQETQYF. Written as DNA, the CDR3 is TGTGCCAGCAGCTTAAACGGGGGTGGACAAGAGACCCAGTACTTC.

This chain uses TRBV28 with TRBJ2-7, with D perhaps TRBD1 (6 bases). The CDR3 runs to 15 residues. CDR1 MDHEN and CDR2 SYDVKM come from the germline V gene. The germline V and J ends were trimmed by 7 bases and 3 bases, with 19 bases remaining between them. In DNA, the CDR3 is TGTGCCAGCACCTCCCCCTCGACAGGAGTCTACGAGCAGTACTTC. Translation gives CASTSPSTGVYEQYF. Combining the CDR3 with reference TRBV28 and TRBJ2-7 gives the whole variable domain DVKVTQSSRYLVKRTGEKVFLECVQDMDHENMFWYRQDPGLGLRLIYFSYDVKMKEKGDIPEGYSVSREKKERFSLILESASTNQTSMYLCASTSPSTGVYEQYFGPGTRLTVT.

The genes are TRBV2 and TRBJ1-1, with TRBD1 matching 7 bases. From germline, CDR1 is SNHLY and CDR2 FYNNEI. The CDR3 has 13 residues. V shed 5 bases, J shed 5 bases, and the junction held 5 bases outside the gene matches. The CDR3 sequence is CASSTGEGTEAFF. In DNA, the CDR3 is TGTGCCAGCAGTACAGGGGAGGGGACTGAAGCTTTCTTT.

As to this clone: A far larger clone is one base from this, pointing to a likely read error. The chain carries TRBV5-6 and TRBJ2-2, with TRBD1 matching 9 bases. Germline V gene lookup returns CDR1 SGHDT and CDR2 YYEEEE. The CDR3 length is 16 residues. The CDR3 nucleotides are TGTGCCGGCAGCCCTGGGACAGGGCGGGACACCGGGGAGCTGTTTTTT. It specifies CAGSPGTGRDTGELFF.

This CDR3 reads CATSRTGTSSTDTQYF. The CDR3 nucleotides read TGTGCCACCAGCAGGACAGGGACCTCTAGCACAGATACGCAGTATTTT. The V and J genes are TRBV15 and TRBJ2-3, with 7 bases identical to TRBD1. CDR1 is LNHNV, CDR2 YYDKDF, per germline (reference sequence). The ends lost 3 bases at V and 0 bases at J; junction bases unmatched: 6. The CDR3 length is 16 residues.

The CDR3 protein is CASSSGTKVYEQYF. The CDR3 DNA reads TGTGCCAGCAGCTCCGGGACAAAAGTCTACGAGCAGTACTTC. The chain combines TRBV11-2 with TRBJ2-7, with D possibly matching TRBD1 (6 bases). The CDR3 spans 14 residues. Looked up from germline, CDR1 is SGHAT and CDR2 is FQNNGV. Trimming shortened V by 4 bases and J by 3 bases, and 13 bases separated the two germline ends.

The rearrangement uses TRBV5-4 and TRBJ2-2; 8 bases fit TRBD1. The germline CDR1 and CDR2 sequences are SGHNT and YYREEE (reference sequence). CDR3 length equals 14 residues. V dropped 3 bases and J dropped 6; count of bases not matched to a gene: 4. Here the CDR3 reads CASSSQGGAGELFF. As DNA, the CDR3 is TGTGCCAGCAGCTCACAGGGGGGCGCCGGGGAGCTGTTTTTT.

The rearrangement links TRBV7-9 to TRBJ1-6; D is uncertain. V gave up 3 bases and J gave up 3 bases, with 6 bases separating them. Germline V CDR1 and CDR2: SEHNR, FQNEAQ (reference sequence). The CDR3 spans 14 residues. Written as DNA, the CDR3 is TGTGCCAGCAGCTTGAACAACTATAATTCACCCCTCCACTTT. The encoded protein is CASSLNNYNSPLHF. The full variable domain, completed using reference TRBV7-9 and TRBJ1-6, is DTGVSQNPRHKITKRGQNVTFRCDPISEHNRLYWYRQTLGQGPEFLTYFQNEAQLEKSRLLSDRFSAERPKGSFSTLEIQRTEQGDSAMYLCASSLNNYNSPLHFGNGTRLTVT.

The rearrangement links TRBV5-4 to TRBJ2-2; D is tentatively TRBD1 or TRBD2 (5 bases each). The CDR3 sequence is 15 residues long. Trimming stripped 3 bases from V and 0 bases from J, with 9 bases between. CDR1 is SGHNT and CDR2 is YYREEE in the germline V gene (reference sequence). The CDR3: CASSSGTANTGELFF. As DNA, the CDR3 is TGTGCCAGCAGCTCCGGGACGGCGAACACCGGGGAGCTGTTTTTT. Full variable domain (missing parts from reference TRBV5-4 and TRBJ2-2): ETGVTQSPTHLIKTRGQQVTLRCSSQSGHNTVSWYQQALGQGPQFIFQYYREEENGRGNFPPRFSGLQFPNYSSELNVNALELDDSALYLCASSSGTANTGELFFGEGSRLTVL.

The chain joins TRBV7-2 to TRBJ2-2, with D hard to call. Germline V gives CDR1 SGHTA, CDR2 FQGNSA. Trimming took 4 bases from V and 5 from J, leaving 14 bases between them. This CDR3 region has 15 residues. The CDR3 here is CASSSGRRVTGELFF. CDR3 bases: TGTGCCAGCAGCTCGGGTCGTAGGGTGACCGGGGAGCTGTTTTTT.

V gene TRBV9 combines with J gene TRBJ1-1, with 7 bases aligning to TRBD1. The CDR3 contains 13 residues. Germline V gene sequence: CDR1 SGDLS, CDR2 YYNGEE. Trimming removed 4 bases from V and 2 bases from J; junction bases left unmatched: 2. The CDR3 spells CASSRGHNTEAFF. The CDR3 DNA is TGTGCCAGCAGCAGGGGGCACAACACTGAAGCTTTCTTT.

This clone was observed once. V is TRBV7-4 and J is TRBJ2-7, with 14 bases lining up with TRBD2. V lost 6 bases to trimming and J lost 6 bases; unmatched junction nucleotides: 10. The CDR3 is 16 amino acids. Per the germline V gene, CDR1 is SGHVT and CDR2 is SQSDAQ. The DNA of the CDR3 is TGTGCCAGCAGTCGTCCCGGGACTAGCGGGAGTACCGAGCAGTACTTC. Amino acids: CASSRPGTSGSTEQYF.

CDR3 nucleotides: TGTGCCAGCAGCATCCGACTAGCGGACAACACAGATACGCAGTATTTT. Its translation: CASSIRLADNTDTQYF. The V call is TRBV13, the J call TRBJ2-3; 9 nucleotides match TRBD2. The CDR3 loop spans 16 amino acids. Trimming cost V 5 bases and J 2 bases; bases outside gene matches: 8. Germline loops: CDR1 PRHDT, CDR2 FYEKMQ (reference sequence).

The chain carries TRBV5-4 and TRBJ2-5, with 7 positions matching TRBD2. The ends lost 6 bases at V and 3 bases at J; junction bases unmatched: 5. From germline, CDR1 is SGHNT and CDR2 YYREEE (reference sequence). The CDR3 covers 13 residues. Here the CDR3 DNA reads TGTGCCAGCACCCCAACTAGCGAAGAGACCCAGTACTTC. It translates to CASTPTSEETQYF.